What follows are 9 T cell receptor beta chains derived from one specimen sequenced in a study of T cell repertoires in ileal Crohn's disease. The data were produced by immunoSEQ multiplex PCR, yet TCRdb's version contains in-frame clones alone and is incomplete. Of 13,000 or so clones in the sample, over 75% are singletons; the top ten hold about 5%. Regarding time point: neoterminal ileum biopsy at postoperative endoscopy, about 6 months after surgery. The sample consisted of ileal tissue. These receptors originate from an adult with Crohn's disease.

This clone was recorded once. The chain uses TRBV10-3 and TRBJ2-6; D uncertain. This CDR3 comprises 14 residues. Trimming shortened V by 2 bases and J by 4 bases, and 6 bases separated the two germline ends. Per germline, CDR1 ENHRY and CDR2 SYGVKD. CDR3 region: CAISELGGANVLTF. For the CDR3, the DNA is TGTGCCATCAGTGAGCTAGGAGGGGCCAACGTCCTGACTTTC.

J is TRBJ1-3 and V is TRBV5-6; 8 bases line up with TRBD1. The germline gives CDR1 SGHDT, CDR2 YYEEEE. This CDR3 is 13 amino acids long. After removal of 7 bases from V and 8 bases from J, the junction contained 8 bases not matched to a gene. The CDR3 DNA reads TGTGCCAGCGGCCAGGGGGCGCGGGACACCATATATTTT. Protein product: CASGQGARDTIYF. Full variable domain (outside the CDR3, taken from reference TRBV5-6 and TRBJ1-3): DAGVTQSPTHLIKTRGQQVTLRCSPKSGHDTVSWYQQALGQGPQFIFQYYEEEERQRGNFPDRFSGHQFPNYSSELNVNALLLGDSALYLCASGQGARDTIYFGEGSWLTVV.

The V and J genes are TRBV7-3 and TRBJ2-3, with TRBD1 as a possible D gene (5 bases). The CDR3 runs 13 residues. Trimming shortened V by 7 bases and J by 0 bases, and 8 bases separated the two germline ends. The germline gives CDR1 SGHTA, CDR2 FQGTGA. For the CDR3, the DNA is TGTGCCAGCAAAAAGGGGAGCACAGATACGCAGTATTTT. Encoded protein: CASKKGSTDTQYF.

The genes are TRBV5-1 and TRBJ1-2, with a possible D match to TRBD1 (6 bases). Trimming left V 0 bases short and J 4 bases short, with 16 bases between. The CDR3 runs to 16 residues. Germline lookup yields CDR1 SGHRS and CDR2 YFSETQ. CDR3 amino acids: CASSLALGAGSYGYTF. The CDR3 coding sequence is TGCGCCAGCAGCTTGGCCCTGGGGGCAGGGAGCTATGGCTACACCTTC.

The V and J genes are TRBV15 and TRBJ1-4; possible D gene TRBD1, 6 bases. Trimming shortened V by 1 base and J by 5 bases, and 17 bases separated the two germline ends. CDR1 is LNHNV, CDR2 YYDKDF, per germline (reference sequence). The CDR3 runs 17 residues. CDR3 loop: CATSRGARGAANEKLFF. CDR3 nucleotide sequence: TGTGCCACCAGCAGAGGAGCTCGGGGGGCGGCCAATGAAAAACTGTTTTTT.

The chain links TRBV6-6 to TRBJ2-1; 10 bases fit TRBD1. The CDR3 contains 13 residues. V trimming: 7 bases; J trimming: 15 bases; junction bases outside the gene matches: 12. Germline lookup yields CDR1 MNHNY and CDR2 SVGAGI (reference sequence). This chain's CDR3 is CASTRQGAGVWFF. CDR3 DNA sequence: TGTGCCAGCACCAGACAGGGGGCGGGGGTTTGGTTCTTC.

The genes are TRBV6-4 and TRBJ2-3, with TRBD1 identical over 8 bases. V gave up 4 bases and J gave up 3 bases; unmatched junction bases: 9. Per germline, CDR1 MRHNA and CDR2 SNTAGT. This CDR3 comprises 16 residues. The CDR3 region is CASSAGQGWLTDTQYF. The DNA of the CDR3 is TGTGCCAGCAGTGCTGGACAGGGCTGGTTAACAGATACGCAGTATTTT.

The gene calls are TRBV6-1 and TRBJ2-5; 8 bases line up with TRBD1. Trimming at V came to 6 bases and at J to 7 bases, leaving 13 bases not matched to a gene. The germline V gene encodes CDR1 MNHNS and CDR2 SASEGT. There are 15 residues in the CDR3. DNA for the CDR3: TGTGCCAGCAGCCCTCAGGGGGCAGGGGAAGTGACCCAGTACTTC. It is translated as CASSPQGAGEVTQYF.

This chain connects TRBV6-1 to TRBJ2-2, with 10 bases identical to TRBD1. Per the germline V gene, CDR1 is MNHNS and CDR2 is SASEGT. The CDR3 contains 13 residues. The CDR3 loop reads CAQGQGEAGELFF. The CDR3 DNA follows: TGTGCACAAGGACAGGGGGAGGCCGGGGAGCTGTTTTTT.